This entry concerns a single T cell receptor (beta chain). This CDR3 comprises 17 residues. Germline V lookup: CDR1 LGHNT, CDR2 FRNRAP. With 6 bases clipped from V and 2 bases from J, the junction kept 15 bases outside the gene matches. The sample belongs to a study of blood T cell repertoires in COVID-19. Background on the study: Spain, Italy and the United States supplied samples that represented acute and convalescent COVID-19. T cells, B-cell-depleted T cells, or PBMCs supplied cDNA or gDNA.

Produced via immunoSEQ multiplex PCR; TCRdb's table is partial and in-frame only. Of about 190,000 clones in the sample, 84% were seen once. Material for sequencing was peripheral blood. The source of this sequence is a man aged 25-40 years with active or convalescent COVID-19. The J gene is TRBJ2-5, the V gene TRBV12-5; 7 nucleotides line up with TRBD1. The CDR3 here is CASGWVGATGIQETQYF. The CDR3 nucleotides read TGTGCTAGTGGCTGGGTTGGGGCGACAGGGATTCAAGAGACCCAGTACTTC.